This T cell receptor (beta chain) was obtained from a study of response to subunit inactivated influenza vaccine (dated by TCRdb to between 2017 and 2018). Looking at the study overall: The study used deep quantitative T cell receptor repertoire profiling to track responses to a trivalent subunit inactivated influenza vaccine. What the research found in general, with its limitations: According to the authors, only a limited number of new T cells may be recruited by each seasonal influenza vaccination.

This clonotype has at least ten counts. It has no known antigen specificity. The input lacks base qualities; no much larger clone sits a single base away. Receptors were amplified or captured by RT-PCR. The listed sequencing device is Illumina HiSeq 2500. Starting from the raw public reads, TCRdb applied fastp trimming at Q25, assembled clones with MiXCR and retained in-frame beta chains. CDR3 protein sequences are deduplicated, and each keeps its most common genes and DNA. The table for this sample lists approximately 530,000 distinct CDR3 sequences; around 8% of them were counted only once. Approximately 12% of the sample belongs to the ten largest clones. Its CDR3 holds 15 amino acids, cysteine through phenylalanine. The only DNA kept is the CDR3, 45 bases in frame from the first base. According to the germline V gene (reference sequence), CDR1 reads GTSNPN and CDR2 reads SVGIG. V trim: 2 bases; J trim: 7 bases; unmatched bases: 11.

The specimen was PBMCs from blood, collected approximately 25 months after vaccination. The chain is encoded by TRBV30 joined to TRBJ1-2; the junction holds 9 bases that match TRBD1. The TCR comes from a man aged 50-75 years who received an inactivated influenza vaccine. Donor details come from another sample of the same person, matched by shared clones. The DNA is as follows: TGTGCCTGGAGTCGTAGGGACAGGGATGTGGCTGGCTACACCTTC. Protein translation: CAWSRRDRDVAGYTF.